The T cell receptor (beta chain) described here comes from a study of regulatory T cells in long-lasting Graves disease. The overall study: The definition of persistent Graves' disease was over 5 years of antithyroid drugs with positive TSH receptor antibodies. Study-wide results and limits: Fewer public clonotypes were shared by new patients (approximately 1,000) than by persistent patients (about 2,700).

Time point of the sample: persistent/refractory GD, antithyroid drugs over 5 years with positive TRAb. RNA from PBMCs was the source of the TCR library. An endocrinology department located in Xi'an, China, was where the patients came from. V lost 4 bases, J lost 4 bases, and 10 bases lay in between. The germline gives CDR1 MRHNA, CDR2 SNTAGT. The CDR3 is 13 amino acids. CDR3 regions were amplified by Arm-PCR using iRepertoire HTBI primers to build TCR beta libraries. TCRdb re-derived calls from the multiplex PCR reads in MiXCR, one entry per CDR3 protein. The sample lists a few hundred thousand distinct CDR3 sequences; 22% were seen once. The table lists this clonotype with many counts. Its target is unknown.

The chain combines TRBV6-4 with TRBJ2-5; D tentatively fits TRBD1 or TRBD2 (6 bases each). The input for sequencing was peripheral blood mononuclear cells (PBMCs), taken when the disease was refractory, from a patient treated with antithyroid drugs. This receptor was identified in a female donor with Graves disease. The CDR3 DNA sequence: TGTGCCAGCAGTGGACAGGAGGGAGAGACCCAGTACTTC. It encodes CASSGQEGETQYF.